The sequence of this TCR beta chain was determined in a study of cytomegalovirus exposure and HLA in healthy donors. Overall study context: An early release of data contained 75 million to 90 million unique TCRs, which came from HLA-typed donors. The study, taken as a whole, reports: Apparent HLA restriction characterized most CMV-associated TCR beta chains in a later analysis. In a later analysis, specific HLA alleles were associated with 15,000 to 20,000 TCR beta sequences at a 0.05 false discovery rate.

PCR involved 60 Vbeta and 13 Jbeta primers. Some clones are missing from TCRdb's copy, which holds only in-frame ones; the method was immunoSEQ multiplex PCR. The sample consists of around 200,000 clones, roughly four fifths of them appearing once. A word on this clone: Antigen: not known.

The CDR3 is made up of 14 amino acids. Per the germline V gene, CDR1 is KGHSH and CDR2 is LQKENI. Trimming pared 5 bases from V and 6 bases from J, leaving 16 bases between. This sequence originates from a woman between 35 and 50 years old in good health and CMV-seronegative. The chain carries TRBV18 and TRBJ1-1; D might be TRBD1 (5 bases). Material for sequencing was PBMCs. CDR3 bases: TGTGCCAGCTCAGAGCTGTACGCGGGGGCTGAAGCTTTCTTT. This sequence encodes CASSELYAGAEAFF.